The next 23 T cell receptor beta chains were all read from a single sample in a study of T-cell memory formation after mild COVID-19. TCRdb passed the 5' RACE reads through MiXCR, listing each CDR3 protein once. The data show around 390,000 distinct CDR3 sequences, about a sixth seen once. The sequenced sample was PBMCs or a T cell subset sorted from them (not recorded which). The receptors come from a man younger than 35 who had mild COVID-19 (a few samples of this study predate the infection). Cell type and time point are not known.

The chain uses TRBV4-1 and TRBJ2-3, with 10 nucleotides matching TRBD2. The CDR3 is 17 amino acids. Trimming cost V 4 bases and J 4 bases; bases outside gene matches: 11. The germline CDR1 and CDR2 sequences are MGHRA and YSYEKL. The CDR3 loop reads CASSPRVSGGASDTQYF. CDR3 nucleotide sequence: TGCGCCAGCAGCCCCAGGGTGAGCGGGGGGGCTTCAGATACGCAGTATTTT.

This clonotype occurred a few times. J is TRBJ2-7 and V is TRBV20-1; D not certain. Between the trimmed V and J ends, which lost 4 bases and 7 bases, there was a span of 14 bases. Germline assignment: CDR1 DFQATT and CDR2 SNEGSKA (reference sequence). The length of the CDR3 is 12 residues. Here the CDR3 DNA reads TGCAGTGCTACCCCTCCCGCGAGGGAGCAGTACGTC. Translation gives CSATPPAREQYV.

Here the CDR3 DNA reads TGTGCCACCAGCAGAGATCTTATAGGTGGAAACACCATATATTTT. Its protein is CATSRDLIGGNTIYF. The chain joins TRBV15 to TRBJ1-3; D unresolved. Germline CDR1 reads LNHNV; CDR2 reads YYDKDF (reference sequence). This CDR3 has 15 residues. Trimming shortened V by 0 bases and J by 3 bases, and 9 bases separated the two germline ends.

The chain is built from TRBV6-6 and TRBJ1-2; D possibly corresponds to TRBD1 (6 bases). The germline gives CDR1 MNHNY, CDR2 SVGAGI (reference sequence). V lost 0 bases and J 0 bases, leaving 8 bases between the germline ends. This CDR3 is 15 amino acids long. In DNA, the CDR3 is TGTGCCAGCAGTTACTCGAACAGGGCTAACTATGGCTACACCTTC. The encoded protein is CASSYSNRANYGYTF.

This clonotype was recorded a few times. The rearrangement links TRBV4-3 to TRBJ2-5, with TRBD2 as a possible D gene (5 bases). This CDR3 contains 15 residues. Germline CDR1 and CDR2: LGHNA and YSLEER. Trimming took 1 base from V and 4 from J, leaving 13 bases between them. Here the CDR3 DNA reads TGCGCCAGCAGCCAAGGACCGGGAATGGGAGAGACCCAGTACTTC. This gives the protein CASSQGPGMGETQYF.

This clonotype was seen a few times. This rearrangement joins TRBV20-1 to TRBJ2-3; D gene uncertain. CDR3 length: 13 amino acids. V lost 6 bases to trimming and J lost 0 bases, with 10 bases between them. CDR1 is DFQATT and CDR2 is SNEGSKA in the germline V gene (reference sequence). As DNA, the CDR3 is TGCAGTGCATGGCGGCTTAGCACAGATACGCAGTATTTT. The encoded protein is CSAWRLSTDTQYF.

This CDR3 is CASSPLPLAGSSGEQFF. The CDR3 nucleotides are TGTGCCAGCTCACCTCTCCCACTAGCGGGGAGCTCGGGTGAGCAGTTCTTC. The chain couples TRBV18 to TRBJ2-1; 10 bases line up with TRBD2. The CDR3 covers 17 residues. Per the germline V gene, CDR1 is KGHSH and CDR2 is LQKENI. V was pared by 3 bases and J by 9 bases, with 14 bases of the junction left unmatched.

This clonotype was counted only a few times. This chain joins TRBV7-2 and TRBJ1-6; the D is unclear. The germline CDR1 and CDR2 sequences are SGHTA and FQGNSA. V lost 0 bases and J 10 bases, leaving 10 bases between the germline ends. The CDR3 totals 14 residues. CDR3 protein: CASSLAPVRSPLHF. For the CDR3, the DNA is TGTGCCAGCAGCTTAGCTCCGGTCCGATCACCCCTCCACTTT.

J is TRBJ2-7 and V is TRBV12-3 or TRBV12-4; 8 bases line up with TRBD2. The CDR3 covers 14 residues. V trimming: 1 base; J trimming: 7 bases; junction bases outside the gene matches: 6. The chain's CDR3 is CASSLVAGSGEQYF. The CDR3 bases are TGTGCCAGCAGTTTAGTAGCGGGGTCAGGGGAGCAGTACTTC.

This clonotype was observed a few times. This rearrangement joins TRBV6-2 or TRBV6-3 to TRBJ1-1; D unclear. This CDR3 is built from 13 residues. The germline V and J ends were trimmed by 0 bases and 8 bases, with 10 bases remaining between them. Germline assignment: CDR1 MNHEY and CDR2 SVGEGT. The CDR3 here is CASSYSSGQEAFF. The CDR3 nucleotides are TGTGCCAGCAGTTACTCGAGCGGTCAGGAAGCTTTCTTT.

The table lists this clonotype with a few counts. V and J are TRBV7-9 and TRBJ2-3, with 7 nucleotides matching TRBD2. In germline, CDR1 is SEHNR, CDR2 FQNEAQ (reference sequence). CDR3 length: 14 amino acids. V shed 6 bases and J 2 bases; nucleotides not matched to a gene: 5. The CDR3 loop is CASSTGTITDTQYF. The CDR3 region has the DNA TGTGCCAGCAGTACCGGGACTATCACAGATACGCAGTATTTT.

The sample holds a few counts of this clonotype. The chain joins TRBV6-5 to TRBJ1-2; D possibly corresponds to TRBD1 (5 bases). The CDR3 runs to 15 residues. Germline V CDR1 and CDR2: MNHEY, SVGAGI. V was shortened by 2 bases and J by 3 bases, with 13 bases between the two germline ends. CDR3 region: CASSYGDRNYYGYTF. For the CDR3, the DNA is TGTGCCAGCAGTTACGGGGACCGTAACTACTATGGCTACACCTTC.

The gene calls are TRBV6-2 or TRBV6-3 and TRBJ2-2; D might be TRBD1 (5 bases). The CDR3 loop spans 13 amino acids. The V end lost 6 bases, the J end lost 7 bases, and 12 bases lay between the germline ends. The germline gives CDR1 MNHEY, CDR2 SVGEGT. DNA for the CDR3: TGTGCCAGCAGCTTCCTCAGGGTCGGGGAGCTGTTTTTT. The encoded protein is CASSFLRVGELFF.

This rearrangement joins TRBV20-1 to TRBJ2-5; TRBD1 matches 10 bases. The CDR3 extends over 14 amino acids. V was pared by 0 bases and J by 5 bases, with 3 bases of the junction left unmatched. Germline values: CDR1 DFQATT, CDR2 SNEGSKA (reference sequence). Here the CDR3 reads CSARDRTGGETQYF. DNA of the CDR3: TGCAGTGCTAGAGACAGGACAGGGGGGGAGACCCAGTACTTC.

The chain carries TRBV6-6 and TRBJ2-7; D is perhaps TRBD2 (5 bases). The CDR3 totals 13 residues. Germline V gene lookup returns CDR1 MNHNY and CDR2 SVGAGI (reference sequence). V dropped 2 bases and J dropped 2 bases, with 7 bases sitting between them. The CDR3 reads CASSYAGAYEQYV. The CDR3 nucleotides read TGTGCCAGCAGTTACGCGGGCGCCTACGAGCAGTACGTC.

V usage is TRBV7-9 and J usage is TRBJ2-3; D perhaps matches TRBD2 (6 bases). The germline V gene encodes CDR1 SEHNR and CDR2 FQNEAQ (reference sequence). CDR3 length equals 16 residues. V shed 1 base and J shed 0 bases, with 11 bases lying between them. The CDR3 is CASSLVAGSSTDTQYF. DNA for the CDR3: TGTGCCAGCAGCTTAGTTGCGGGGTCTAGCACAGATACGCAGTATTTT. Together with reference TRBV7-9 and TRBJ2-3, the CDR3 gives the full variable domain: DTGVSQNPRHKITKRGQNVTFRCDPISEHNRLYWYRQTLGQGPEFLTYFQNEAQLEKSRLLSDRFSAERPKGSFSTLEIQRTEQGDSAMYLCASSLVAGSSTDTQYFGPGTRLTVL.

This clonotype has a handful of counts. The chain uses TRBV6-2 or TRBV6-3 and TRBJ2-7; D gene uncertain. The CDR3 contains 16 residues. Germline CDR1 MNHEY, CDR2 SVGEGT. Trimming stripped 0 bases from V and 5 bases from J, with 17 bases between. Here the CDR3 DNA reads TGTGCCAGCAGTTACTCGATTATACCGGCCTTTGACGAGCAGTACGTC. The encoded protein is CASSYSIIPAFDEQYV.

This clonotype has a handful of counts. The chain is built from TRBV27 and TRBJ2-2; D not resolved. Germline-derived CDR1 and CDR2 are MNHEY and SMNVEV (reference sequence). Trimming pared 3 bases from V and 0 bases from J, leaving 5 bases between. This CDR3 comprises 14 residues. The CDR3: CASSFKANTGELFF. As DNA, the CDR3 is TGTGCCAGCAGTTTTAAGGCGAACACCGGGGAGCTGTTTTTT.

This clonotype was detected only a few times. The V call is TRBV12-3 or TRBV12-4, the J call TRBJ2-1, with 8 bases aligning to TRBD2. V was clipped by 7 bases and J by 15 bases; unmatched bases: 11. The CDR3 contains 12 residues. The CDR3 nucleotides are TGTGCCAGCACCCTAGGGCGGGGGGTTCGGTTCTTC. This encodes CASTLGRGVRFF.

This clonotype was counted at least ten times. The V call is TRBV7-2, the J call TRBJ2-7, with unresolved D. V lost 6 bases and J 6 bases, leaving 15 bases between the germline ends. The germline gives CDR1 SGHTA, CDR2 FQGNSA. The CDR3 extends over 13 amino acids. CDR3 sequence reads: CASSEGPLSEQYV. As DNA, the CDR3 is TGTGCCAGCAGTGAAGGCCCCCTTTCCGAGCAGTACGTC.

This clonotype was picked up a small number of times. The V call is TRBV4-3, the J call TRBJ2-7; D is uncertain. Per germline, CDR1 LGHNA and CDR2 YSLEER. Trimming took 0 bases from V and 0 from J, leaving 3 bases between them. CDR3 length: 13 residues. The CDR3 region has the DNA TGCGCCAGCAGCCAAGACAACTCCTACGAGCAGTACTTC. Protein sequence: CASSQDNSYEQYF.

This clonotype was recorded a few times. The V call is TRBV5-1, the J call TRBJ2-5; D unresolved. Looked up from germline, CDR1 is SGHRS and CDR2 is YFSETQ. CDR3 size: 11 residues. V was pared by 4 bases and J by 7 bases, with 8 bases between. CDR3 loop: CASSRDWTQYF. Written as DNA, the CDR3 is TGCGCCAGCAGCAGGGATTGGACCCAGTACTTC.

This chain connects TRBV5-1 to TRBJ2-3, with a possible D match to TRBD1 (6 bases). Germline V gene sequence: CDR1 SGHRS, CDR2 YFSETQ. Trimming took off 3 bases at V and 6 bases at J, with 11 bases between the two ends. CDR3 length: 13 residues. CDR3 bases: TGCGCCAGCAGCTCCCAAGGACAGGATACGCAGTATTTT. It codes for CASSSQGQDTQYF.